The text below deals with one TCR beta chain. The record originates from a study of blood T cell repertoires in COVID-19. About the research overall: Acute and convalescent COVID-19 specimens originated in the United States, Italy and Spain.

Categorization into cohorts depended on clinical history that participants reported. Recovery among Cohort 3 donors was established by two negative PCRs, clearance, or symptom resolution. Germline CDR1 MNHEY, CDR2 SVGEGT. This CDR3 region has 13 residues. V was trimmed by 4 bases and J by 5 bases, leaving 12 bases between them. The repertoire was sequenced with immunoSEQ multiplex PCR; TCRdb's copy has only in-frame clones and lacks some. The table records a few hundred thousand clones, under 85% of them present only once. This chain joins TRBV6-2 or TRBV6-3 and TRBJ2-7, with D tentatively TRBD2 (5 bases). Sequenced sample: PBMCs or T cells enriched from blood (not recorded which). The TCR sequence derives from a woman between 50 and 59 years old who had recovered from COVID-19. CDR3 amino acids: CASSLVDYNEQYF. The CDR3, as DNA: TGTGCCAGCAGTTTAGTAGACTACAACGAGCAGTACTTC.